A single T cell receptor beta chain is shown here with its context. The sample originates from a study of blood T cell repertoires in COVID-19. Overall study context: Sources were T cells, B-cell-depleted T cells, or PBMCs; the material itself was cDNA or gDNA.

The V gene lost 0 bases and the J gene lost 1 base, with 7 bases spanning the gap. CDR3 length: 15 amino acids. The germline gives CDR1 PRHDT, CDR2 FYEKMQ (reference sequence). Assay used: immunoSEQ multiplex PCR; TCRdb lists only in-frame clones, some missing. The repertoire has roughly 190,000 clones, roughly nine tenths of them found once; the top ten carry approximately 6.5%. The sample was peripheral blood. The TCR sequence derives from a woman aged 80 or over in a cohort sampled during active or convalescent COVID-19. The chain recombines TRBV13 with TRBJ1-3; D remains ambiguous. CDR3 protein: CASSLGRGSGNTIYF. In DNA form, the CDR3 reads TGTGCCAGCAGCTTAGGTCGAGGTTCTGGAAACACCATATATTTT.